This T cell receptor (beta chain) was identified in a study of cytomegalovirus exposure and HLA in healthy donors. Study-level information: A previous analysis identified around 120 million unique TCR beta sequences derived from some 170 million T cells. General observations from the study: High specificity and sensitivity for cytomegalovirus status were reported for the classifier.

The CDR3 consists of 15 residues. V lost 4 bases, J lost 7 bases, and 9 bases stayed unmatched. Germline CDR1 reads SNHLY; CDR2 reads FYNNEI. With respect to this clone: Its matching antigen is unknown.

Primers: 60 Vbeta forward and 13 Jbeta reverse. Here immunoSEQ multiplex PCR was the method, and the copy in TCRdb shows in-frame clones only, minus some. This table has about 41,000 clones, about 85% appearing once. The chain uses TRBV2 and TRBJ2-1, with 8 bases that match TRBD1. The sequence came from a man aged 50-60 years in good health and CMV-seronegative. The sequencing input was PBMCs. CDR3 coding DNA: TGTGCCAGCAGTGTTTCTAGACAGGGGCTAAATGAGCAGTTCTTC. This codes for CASSVSRQGLNEQFF.